This T cell receptor (beta chain) emerged from a study of T-cell reconstitution after alpha-beta-depleted transplantation in children. Overall study findings and caveats: Several hundred graft clones that had expanded were reportedly the source of alpha-beta T cells about two months after transplant.

The CDR3 sequence is 16 residues long. V was trimmed by 3 bases and J by 2 bases, leaving 15 bases between them. Construction of the TCRbeta library involved unique molecular identifiers. Each CDR3 protein is one row after TCRdb ran MiXCR on the PCR reads. The data show 330,000 or so distinct CDR3 sequences, 10% seen once. Ten or more counts support this clonotype. Its antigen is undetermined. The specimen comprised PBMCs, sampled before TCRalphabeta/CD19-depleted stem cell transplant. The origin of this receptor is a boy under two years old with acute myeloid leukemia, due to receive a stem cell transplant. The rearrangement uses TRBV12-3 or TRBV12-4 and TRBJ2-3; no clear D gene. CDR3 region: CASSFPQFGSTDTQYF. The CDR3 nucleotides read TGTGCCAGCAGTTTCCCACAGTTCGGTTCCACAGATACGCAGTATTTT.